These 31 T cell receptor beta chains were sequenced from one sample in a study of T cell responses to AZD1222 COVID-19 vaccine. Data came from immunoSEQ multiplex PCR; TCRdb stores just in-frame clones and leaves some out. The sample has 200,000 or so clones; roughly 93% are singletons. This material consisted of peripheral blood, taken on day 0 of AZD1222 vaccination. These receptors all stem from an adult in good health.

The chain joins TRBV7-2 to TRBJ1-1; maybe TRBD1 (6 bases). The V gene's germline CDR1 is SGHTA and CDR2 FQGNSA. Trimming removed 2 bases from V and 0 bases from J, with 10 bases in between. There are 15 residues in the CDR3. CDR3 bases: TGTGCCAGCAGCTTATCGGCAGGGGTGAACACTGAAGCTTTCTTT. Protein sequence: CASSLSAGVNTEAFF.

With regard to this clone: Within the sample, other DNA sequences also encode this same CDR3. The rearrangement joins TRBV7-9 to TRBJ2-7; TRBD1 might be the D (6 bases). Germline assignment: CDR1 SEHNR and CDR2 FQNEAQ (reference sequence). The ends were cut back, 3 bases at V and 3 bases at J, with 9 bases in the middle. The length of the CDR3 is 13 residues. The CDR3 loop is CASSLGQDYEQYF. In DNA form, the CDR3 reads TGTGCCAGCAGCTTGGGACAAGACTACGAGCAGTACTTC.

This clone has a single count. The V call is TRBV28, the J call TRBJ1-6, with D hard to call. Germline assignment: CDR1 MDHEN and CDR2 SYDVKM. The CDR3 is 14 residues long. Trimming took off 6 bases at V and 9 bases at J, with 15 bases between the two ends. CDR3 loop: CASRINKGTSPLHF. In DNA form, the CDR3 reads TGTGCCAGCAGGATCAACAAGGGAACTTCACCCCTCCACTTT.

J is TRBJ2-2 and V is TRBV2; 13 bases are a match to TRBD2. Germline assignment: CDR1 SNHLY and CDR2 FYNNEI. J gave up 6 bases and V 4 bases, and 5 bases lay outside the gene matches. The length of the CDR3 is 16 residues. The CDR3 DNA reads TGTGCCAGCAGTGGGACTAGCGGGAGTTTGGCCGGGGAGCTGTTTTTT. This gives the protein CASSGTSGSLAGELFF. The entire variable domain, with the rest obtained from reference TRBV2 and TRBJ2-2, is as follows: EPEVTQTPSHQVTQMGQEVILRCVPISNHLYFYWYRQILGQKVEFLVSFYNNEISEKSEIFDDQFSVERPDGSNFTLKIRSTKLEDSAMYFCASSGTSGSLAGELFFGEGSRLTVL.

This chain joins TRBV5-1 and TRBJ2-7; 7 bases match TRBD1. CDR1 and CDR2 from the germline V gene are SGHRS and YFSETQ. The CDR3 covers 14 residues. J lost 0 bases, V lost 8 bases, and 8 bases had no gene match. This CDR3 is CASYSTGSSYEQYF. CDR3 DNA: TGCGCCAGTTATTCGACAGGGAGCTCCTACGAGCAGTACTTC.

V is TRBV7-9 and J is TRBJ1-4; TRBD1 aligns across 9 bases. V gave up 3 bases and J gave up 7 bases; unmatched junction bases: 6. The CDR3 covers 15 residues. Germline values: CDR1 SEHNR, CDR2 FQNEAQ (reference sequence). The CDR3 region has the DNA TGTGCCAGCAGCTTTTCCGGGACAGGGTTTGAAAAACTGTTTTTT. Translated, it gives CASSFSGTGFEKLFF.

The chain combines TRBV18 with TRBJ2-1; no definite D call. Germline CDR1 reads KGHSH; CDR2 reads LQKENI. The CDR3 sequence is 13 residues long. Trimming took off 5 bases at V and 7 bases at J, with 12 bases between the two ends. The CDR3 nucleotides are TGTGCCAGCTCAGCGCCTCTAGGGAATGAGCAGTTCTTC. Protein product: CASSAPLGNEQFF. The variable domain in full, with the rest retrieved from reference TRBV18 and TRBJ2-1, is NAGVMQNPRHLVRRRGQEARLRCSPMKGHSHVYWYRQLPEEGLKFMVYLQKENIIDESGMPKERFSAEFPKEGPSILRIQQVVRGDSAAYFCASSAPLGNEQFFGPGTRLTVL.

The gene calls are TRBV4-1 and TRBJ2-5, with D perhaps matching TRBD1 or TRBD2 (5 bases each). Looked up from germline, CDR1 is MGHRA and CDR2 is YSYEKL. Trimming removed 8 bases at V and 5 bases at J, with 21 bases between. This CDR3 comprises 15 residues. In DNA, the CDR3 is TGCGCCAGCCGGCCGGACGGGACCCGAGGGGAGACCCAGTACTTC. Its protein product is CASRPDGTRGETQYF.

The chain links TRBV7-8 to TRBJ1-1, with a weak D call TRBD1 (5 bases). V shed 5 bases and J shed 1 base, with 11 bases lying between them. The CDR3 is 14 amino acids. Looked up from germline, CDR1 is SGHVS and CDR2 is FQNEAQ. This CDR3 is CASSPQARNTEAFF. DNA of the CDR3: TGTGCCAGCAGCCCACAGGCCCGGAACACTGAAGCTTTCTTT.

The CDR3 DNA sequence: TGTGCCAGCGCTGGAAACACCATATATTTT. Translated: CASAGNTIYF. The chain combines TRBV9 with TRBJ1-3; no firm D call. The V gene's germline CDR1 is SGDLS and CDR2 YYNGEE. The CDR3 sequence is 10 residues long. V was clipped by 7 bases and J by 2 bases, with 1 base between them.

The rearrangement joins TRBV7-2 to TRBJ2-3; D uncertain. V lost 3 bases to trimming and J lost 6 bases, with 16 bases between them. CDR1 SGHTA and CDR2 FQGNSA come from the germline V gene. This CDR3 has 15 residues. The CDR3 coding sequence is TGTGCCAGCAGCTTGGACGGGCGCCCCGCGGATACGCAGTATTTT. Amino acids: CASSLDGRPADTQYF.

The rearrangement links TRBV29-1 to TRBJ2-1, with 7 bases matching TRBD1. This CDR3 has 13 residues. Per germline, CDR1 SQVTM and CDR2 ANQGSEA. With V trimmed by 7 bases and J by 4 bases, 7 bases remained unmatched. The chain's CDR3 is CSGAGGEYNEQFF. The CDR3 bases are TGCAGCGGGGCAGGGGGTGAATACAATGAGCAGTTCTTC.

The chain joins TRBV5-4 to TRBJ2-2, with 11 bases matching TRBD2. This CDR3 comprises 15 residues. The V and J ends lost 4 bases and 8 bases, in that order; junction bases with no gene match: 7. The V gene's germline CDR1 is SGHNT and CDR2 YYREEE (reference sequence). CDR3 sequence reads: CASSLITSGGGELFF. CDR3 coding DNA: TGTGCCAGCAGCCTGATTACTAGCGGGGGTGGGGAGCTGTTTTTT.

The chain links TRBV4-2 to TRBJ2-3; D unresolved. V lost 1 base and J 7 bases, leaving 21 bases between the germline ends. The germline CDR1 and CDR2 sequences are LGHNA and YNFKEQ. The CDR3 has 17 residues. The DNA of the CDR3 is TGTGCCAGCAGCCAAGGGGCCGGGCCAACGGCCCTGAATACGCAGTATTTT. Encoded protein: CASSQGAGPTALNTQYF.

This chain uses TRBV28 with TRBJ2-6; TRBD2 aligns across 8 bases. Germline V gene data show CDR1 as MDHEN and CDR2 as SYDVKM. The CDR3 totals 16 residues. V shed 8 bases and J 2 bases; nucleotides not matched to a gene: 8. The CDR3 loop reads CASGRGAATGANVLTF. The CDR3 DNA sequence: TGTGCCAGCGGGCGGGGGGCAGCCACTGGGGCCAACGTCCTGACTTTC.

The chain carries TRBV6-5 and TRBJ1-6, with D maybe TRBD1 (5 bases). Looked up from germline, CDR1 is MNHEY and CDR2 is SVGAGI. CDR3 size: 15 residues. The V and J ends lost 6 bases and 7 bases respectively, with 16 bases between them. CDR3 residues: CASRPPGGTNSPLHF. Here the CDR3 DNA reads TGTGCCAGCAGACCACCCGGGGGGACGAATTCACCCCTCCACTTT.

The chain employs TRBV7-6 and TRBJ2-7; possibly TRBD2 for D (6 bases). The CDR3 runs 14 residues. CDR1 SGHVS and CDR2 FNYEAQ come from the germline V gene. V was shortened by 4 bases and J by 3 bases, with 13 bases between the two germline ends. The CDR3 region is CASSSGDGYYEQYF. Written as DNA, the CDR3 is TGTGCCAGCAGCTCGGGGGACGGATACTACGAGCAGTACTTC.

The count of this clone is one. V and J are TRBV12-3 or TRBV12-4 and TRBJ1-4; D call uncertain. This CDR3 is built from 11 residues. The V end was cut by 8 bases, the J end by 8 bases, with 9 bases between. CDR3 protein: CASQLGEKLFF. In nucleotides, the CDR3 is TGTGCCAGCCAACTAGGGGAAAAACTGTTTTTT.

CDR3 bases: TGTGCCAGCAGCTTGATTCTAGCGGGAGTCCGAGAGCAGTACTTC. The encoded protein is CASSLILAGVREQYF. The genes are TRBV5-5 and TRBJ2-7; TRBD2 agrees at 10 bases. Unmatched junction bases numbered 8, after V lost 1 base and J lost 7 bases. The V gene's germline CDR1 is SGHKS and CDR2 YYEKEE (reference sequence). The CDR3 spans 15 residues.

The chain has TRBV29-1 and TRBJ1-2; tentatively, D is TRBD1 (6 bases). From germline, CDR1 is SQVTM and CDR2 ANQGSEA. Trimming left V 5 bases short and J 8 bases short, with 12 bases between. This CDR3 is built from 11 residues. The CDR3 spells CSVKQGYGYTF. CDR3 DNA: TGCAGCGTTAAACAGGGTTACGGCTACACCTTC.

This clone was found once. The chain recombines TRBV5-6 with TRBJ2-3; TRBD1 or TRBD2 may be the D gene (5 bases each). In germline, CDR1 is SGHDT, CDR2 YYEEEE. The V end was cut by 4 bases, the J end by 10 bases, with 22 bases between. The CDR3 contains 15 residues. The CDR3 sequence is CASSEGDQLRIPQYF. The CDR3 DNA follows: TGTGCCAGCAGCGAAGGGGACCAATTAAGGATTCCGCAGTATTTT.

This chain joins TRBV5-4 and TRBJ2-7; D might be TRBD1 (6 bases). CDR1 and CDR2 from the germline V gene are SGHNT and YYREEE (reference sequence). The V gene lost 3 bases and the J gene lost 2 bases, with 12 bases spanning the gap. The length of the CDR3 is 14 residues. In nucleotides, the CDR3 is TGTGCCAGCAGCTCCCCAGGGGCCGCCTACGAGCAGTACTTC. It specifies CASSSPGAAYEQYF. Variable domain in full (rest from reference TRBV5-4 and TRBJ2-7): ETGVTQSPTHLIKTRGQQVTLRCSSQSGHNTVSWYQQALGQGPQFIFQYYREEENGRGNFPPRFSGLQFPNYSSELNVNALELDDSALYLCASSSPGAAYEQYFGPGTRLTVT.

This chain joins TRBV27 and TRBJ1-1, with 9 positions matching TRBD1. V trimming: 6 bases; J trimming: 11 bases; junction bases outside the gene matches: 10. The CDR3 has 13 residues. Germline V gene lookup returns CDR1 MNHEY and CDR2 SMNVEV (reference sequence). CDR3 nucleotides: TGTGCCAGCAGAGTACAGACAGGGGGAACGGCTTTCTTT. This sequence encodes CASRVQTGGTAFF.

The chain joins TRBV7-2 to TRBJ2-3, with 11 bases matching TRBD2. The CDR3 runs 15 residues. V lost 5 bases to trimming and J lost 4 bases; unmatched junction nucleotides: 5. The germline V gene encodes CDR1 SGHTA and CDR2 FQGNSA. The CDR3 reads CASSLTSGVSDTQYF. DNA of the CDR3: TGTGCCAGCAGCCTGACTAGCGGGGTATCAGATACGCAGTATTTT.

This clone was seen a single time. The genes are TRBV5-5 and TRBJ2-5, with unresolved D. This CDR3 spans 15 amino acids. Per the germline V gene, CDR1 is SGHKS and CDR2 is YYEKEE (reference sequence). V was trimmed by 2 bases and J by 2 bases, leaving 13 bases between them. The CDR3 sequence: CASSFVQGRQETQYF. Here the CDR3 DNA reads TGTGCCAGCAGCTTCGTGCAAGGCAGGCAAGAGACCCAGTACTTC.

The chain carries TRBV4-3 and TRBJ2-1; D is perhaps TRBD1 or TRBD2 (5 bases each). From germline, CDR1 is LGHNA and CDR2 YSLEER. V dropped 3 bases and J dropped 3 bases, with 9 bases sitting between them. This CDR3 region has 14 residues. The CDR3 here is CASSHRDGYNEQFF. The CDR3 DNA reads TGCGCCAGCAGCCACAGGGACGGCTACAATGAGCAGTTCTTC.

This clone was detected only once. The chain combines TRBV19 with TRBJ1-1, with TRBD1 as a possible D gene (6 bases). The CDR3 is 16 residues long. The V gene's germline CDR1 is LNHDA and CDR2 SQIVND (reference sequence). Trimming cost V 5 bases and J 6 bases, with 22 bases left between them. The CDR3: CASSPLWGAGGAEAFF. CDR3 nucleotides: TGTGCCAGTAGTCCCTTGTGGGGGGCCGGGGGAGCTGAAGCTTTCTTT.

This chain joins TRBV5-4 and TRBJ1-2; 10 nucleotides align to TRBD1. V gave up 6 bases and J gave up 3 bases; unmatched junction bases: 8. Germline-derived CDR1 and CDR2 are SGHNT and YYREEE (reference sequence). There are 15 residues in the CDR3. The CDR3 sequence: CASIYAGQGHYGYTF. The CDR3 coding sequence is TGTGCCAGCATCTATGCGGGACAGGGGCACTATGGCTACACCTTC.

The DNA of the CDR3 is TGTGCCAGCAGCTTACCCCAGGGGGCTGGGGGTGAAGCTTTCTTT. It translates to CASSLPQGAGGEAFF. The chain carries TRBV7-8 and TRBJ1-1, with 8 bases matching TRBD1. The CDR3 consists of 15 residues. The germline V gene has CDR1 SGHVS and CDR2 FQNEAQ. V lost 2 bases, J lost 7 bases, and 9 bases stayed unmatched. The full variable domain, completed using reference TRBV7-8 and TRBJ1-1, is GAGVSQSPRYKVAKRGQDVALRCDPISGHVSLFWYQQALGQGPEFLTYFQNEAQLDKSGLPSDRFFAERPEGSVSTLKIQRTQQEDSAVYLCASSLPQGAGGEAFFGQGTRLTVV.

This clone was seen just once. The V call is TRBV6-1, the J call TRBJ1-2, with D hard to call. V was trimmed by 2 bases and J by 2 bases, leaving 12 bases between them. This CDR3 comprises 15 residues. Germline CDR1 and CDR2: MNHNS and SASEGT. In nucleotides, the CDR3 is TGTGCCAGCAGTGAAACCGCTGCGTTGAACTATGGCTACACCTTC. Amino acids: CASSETAALNYGYTF.

This chain joins TRBV28 and TRBJ2-3; 10 positions match TRBD1. In germline, CDR1 is MDHEN, CDR2 SYDVKM. After removal of 7 bases from V and 5 bases from J, the junction contained 21 bases not matched to a gene. CDR3 length: 19 amino acids. The CDR3 is CASTLGRRTGGLYRDTQYF. The CDR3 DNA reads as TGTGCCAGCACCCTAGGGAGGAGGACAGGGGGTTTGTATCGAGATACGCAGTATTTT.